This T cell receptor beta chain was found in a study of T cell responses to AZD1222 COVID-19 vaccine. Study conclusions and caveats: Donors skewed white British and female; clonal diversity was possibly underestimated. The CD4 TCRs associated with vaccination extended across spike and predominated at 160-218 and 743-854. Regions left unmutated in variants are reportedly the target of nearly half of spike-specific TCRs.

About this clone itself: Antigen: not known.

V lost 6 bases, J lost 7 bases, and 5 bases stayed unmatched. The CDR3 spans 13 residues. Germline V gene lookup returns CDR1 SNHLY and CDR2 FYNNEI. Repertoires were generated with immunoSEQ multiplex PCR, while TCRdb's copy carries only in-frame clones and drops some. The data show 180,000 or so clones, roughly nine tenths seen once. The sequence came from an adult who received the AZD1222 COVID-19 vaccine. This chain joins TRBV2 and TRBJ1-2, with 10 bases fitting TRBD1. The sequencing here drew on peripheral blood, taken 28 days after the second AZD1222 dose. The CDR3 spells CASSGTGASGYTF. In nucleotides, the CDR3 is TGTGCCAGCAGCGGGACAGGGGCATCTGGCTACACCTTC.